These T cell receptor beta chains were read from a single sample in a study of blood T cell repertoires in COVID-19. Some clones are missing from TCRdb's copy, which holds only in-frame ones; the method was immunoSEQ multiplex PCR. Altogether 300,000 to 400,000 clones are present, over 75% being singletons, with the ten largest covering 7.2%. Sequenced material: peripheral blood. The receptors come from a human donor in a cohort sampled during active COVID-19. The CDR3 runs from the conserved cysteine through the conserved F or W. The D gene is left open where the match is weak. Some rows have no size entry. The others give once, few or many, or a class for an expanded clone.

D: NA
J: TRBJ2-7
size: few
V: TRBV10-2
CDR3: CASTDTRTYEQYF
DNA: TGCGCCAGCACGGACACACGAACCTACGAGCAGTACTTC

D: NA
J: TRBJ2-7
size: NA
V: TRBV13
CDR3: CASSILTDYEQYF
DNA: TGTGCCAGCAGCATCCTAACAGACTACGAGCAGTACTTC

D: NA
J: TRBJ1-3
size: NA
V: TRBV9
CDR3: CASSPGGNTIYF
DNA: TGTGCCAGCAGCCCGGGAGGAAACACCATATATTTT

D: TRBD1
J: TRBJ1-6
size: NA
V: TRBV5-1
CDR3: CASTPGGQGNSPLHF
DNA: TGCGCCAGCACTCCGGGGGGACAGGGCAATTCACCCCTCCACTTT

D: TRBD2
J: TRBJ2-3
size: NA
V: TRBV19
CDR3: CASSIAASGGVGNTQYF
DNA: TGTGCCAGTAGTATCGCGGCTAGCGGGGGGGTGGGGAATACGCAGTATTTT

D: TRBD2
J: TRBJ2-7
size: NA
V: TRBV27
CDR3: CASSLFRIDSGVSDEQYF
DNA: TGTGCCAGCAGTTTATTCCGGATCGATAGCGGGGTGAGTGACGAGCAGTACTTC

D: TRBD2
J: TRBJ2-1
size: few
V: TRBV27
CDR3: CASRLAGNEQFF
DNA: TGTGCCAGCAGACTAGCGGGGAATGAGCAGTTCTTC

D: NA
J: TRBJ1-1
size: NA
V: TRBV27
CDR3: CASSGGTANTEAFF
DNA: TGTGCCAGCAGTGGCGGGACGGCGAACACTGAAGCTTTCTTT

D: TRBD1
J: TRBJ2-7
size: NA
V: TRBV5-1
CDR3: CASSLGQGRTSSYEQYF
DNA: TGCGCCAGCAGTTTGGGACAGGGACGAACCAGCTCCTACGAGCAGTACTTC

D: TRBD1
J: TRBJ2-5
size: NA
V: TRBV19
CDR3: CASRKGGTGVETQYF
DNA: TGTGCCAGTAGGAAGGGCGGGACAGGGGTCGAGACCCAGTACTTC

D: NA
J: TRBJ2-2
size: once
V: TRBV29-1
CDR3: CSVYSGELFF
DNA: TGCAGCGTTTACTCCGGGGAGCTGTTTTTT

D: TRBD1
J: TRBJ2-3
size: NA
V: TRBV10-1
CDR3: CASSGGDRVSDTQYF
DNA: TGCGCCAGCAGTGGAGGGGACAGGGTTTCCGATACGCAGTATTTT

D: TRBD1
J: TRBJ1-3
size: NA
V: TRBV7-2
CDR3: CASSSPGQGNTIYF
DNA: TGTGCCAGCAGCTCCCCTGGACAGGGGAACACCATATATTTT

D: TRBD1
J: TRBJ2-3
size: NA
V: TRBV12-3/TRBV12-4
CDR3: CASRRQGTDTQYF
DNA: TGTGCCAGCAGACGACAGGGTACAGATACGCAGTATTTT

D: NA
J: TRBJ2-1
size: once
V: TRBV24-1
CDR3: CATSDPQGGVGTNEQFF
DNA: TGTGCCACCAGTGACCCGCAGGGGGGTGTTGGGACCAATGAGCAGTTCTTC

D: NA
J: TRBJ2-3
size: NA
V: TRBV3-1/TRBV3-2
CDR3: CASSQDNGASGTDTQYF
DNA: TGTGCCAGCAGCCAAGATAATGGGGCTAGCGGCACAGATACGCAGTATTTT

D: TRBD1
J: TRBJ1-1
size: NA
V: TRBV3-1/TRBV3-2
CDR3: CASSRDLQDRGAFF
DNA: TGTGCCAGCAGCCGAGACCTACAGGACAGGGGAGCTTTCTTT

D: TRBD2
J: TRBJ2-3
size: few
V: TRBV5-4
CDR3: CASSFSGGADTQYF
DNA: TGTGCCAGCAGCTTTAGCGGGGGGGCAGATACGCAGTATTTT

D: TRBD1
J: TRBJ1-1
size: few
V: TRBV19
CDR3: CASSHRGEGTEAFF
DNA: TGTGCCAGTAGTCACAGGGGCGAAGGGACTGAAGCTTTCTTT

D: NA
J: TRBJ1-3
size: NA
V: TRBV28
CDR3: CASSLLRGSGNTIYF
DNA: TGTGCCAGCAGTTTACTCAGGGGATCCGGAAACACCATATATTTT

D: NA
J: TRBJ1-1
size: NA
V: TRBV5-1
CDR3: CASSLAATRYTEAFF
DNA: TGCGCCAGCAGCTTGGCCGCAACCAGATACACTGAAGCTTTCTTT

D: NA
J: TRBJ1-6
size: few
V: TRBV7-9
CDR3: CASSPPGGDNRPLHF
DNA: TGTGCCAGCAGCCCCCCGGGCGGGGATAATCGACCCCTCCACTTT

D: TRBD1
J: TRBJ2-5
size: NA
V: TRBV5-8
CDR3: CASSLRTGGLETQYF
DNA: TGTGCCAGCAGCCTCCGGACAGGGGGCCTAGAGACCCAGTACTTC

D: NA
J: TRBJ1-3
size: NA
V: TRBV5-1
CDR3: CASSLAGNSGNTIYF
DNA: TGCGCCAGCAGCTTGGCAGGGAACTCTGGAAACACCATATATTTT

D: NA
J: TRBJ1-1
size: NA
V: TRBV4-1
CDR3: CASSHWTDEAFF
DNA: TGCGCCAGCAGCCACTGGACAGATGAAGCTTTCTTT

D: NA
J: TRBJ2-3
size: NA
V: TRBV7-2
CDR3: CASSTSRVRQGIDTQYF
DNA: TGTGCCAGCAGCACCTCCCGGGTCCGCCAGGGGATAGATACGCAGTATTTT

D: NA
J: TRBJ1-2
size: NA
V: TRBV19
CDR3: CASSIDRTDGVNYGYTF
DNA: TGTGCCAGTAGTATAGATCGAACGGATGGAGTTAACTATGGCTACACCTTC

D: NA
J: TRBJ1-1
size: NA
V: TRBV5-4
CDR3: CASSSKRENTEAFF
DNA: TGTGCCAGCAGCTCAAAACGGGAGAACACTGAAGCTTTCTTT

D: TRBD1
J: TRBJ2-1
size: NA
V: TRBV3-1/TRBV3-2
CDR3: CASSFDREEGHNEQFF
DNA: TGTGCCAGCAGCTTTGACAGGGAAGAAGGACACAATGAGCAGTTCTTC

D: NA
J: TRBJ2-2
size: NA
V: TRBV4-1
CDR3: CASSHGGAATGELFF
DNA: TGCGCCAGCAGCCACGGTGGGGCTGCTACCGGGGAGCTGTTTTTT

D: NA
J: TRBJ1-5
size: NA
V: TRBV2
CDR3: CASSGWSYSNQPQHF
DNA: TGTGCCAGCAGTGGGTGGAGTTATAGCAATCAGCCCCAGCATTTT

D: NA
J: TRBJ1-5
size: NA
V: TRBV27
CDR3: CASSPSGLEYQPQHF
DNA: TGTGCCAGCAGTCCTTCAGGGTTAGAATATCAGCCCCAGCATTTT

D: TRBD2
J: TRBJ2-1
size: NA
V: TRBV30
CDR3: CAWSSGGGYNEQFF
DNA: TGTGCCTGGAGTAGCGGGGGAGGATACAATGAGCAGTTCTTC

D: TRBD1
J: TRBJ2-7
size: NA
V: TRBV6-5
CDR3: CASSSSGQLYEQYF
DNA: TGTGCCAGCAGTAGCTCGGGACAGCTCTACGAGCAGTACTTC

D: TRBD1
J: TRBJ2-2
size: NA
V: TRBV5-1
CDR3: CASRRRTGGPGELFF
DNA: TGCGCCAGCAGGAGACGAACAGGGGGCCCCGGGGAGCTGTTTTTT

D: TRBD1
J: TRBJ2-7
size: NA
V: TRBV5-1
CDR3: CASSRGGQDTHEQYF
DNA: TGCGCCAGCAGCCGAGGGGGACAGGATACGCACGAGCAGTACTTC

D: NA
J: TRBJ1-1
size: NA
V: TRBV19
CDR3: CASTISGNTEAFF
DNA: TGTGCCAGTACCATATCGGGGAACACTGAAGCTTTCTTT

D: TRBD1
J: TRBJ2-7
size: few
V: TRBV2
CDR3: CASRQTGGKDEQYF
DNA: TGTGCCAGCAGACAGACAGGGGGCAAGGACGAGCAGTACTTC

D: NA
J: TRBJ1-1
size: NA
V: TRBV6-5
CDR3: CASSYFGGTEAFF
DNA: TGTGCCAGCAGTTACTTCGGAGGCACTGAAGCTTTCTTT

D: TRBD1
J: TRBJ1-1
size: few
V: TRBV3-1/TRBV3-2
CDR3: CASGRGLEAFF
DNA: TGTGCCAGCGGTAGGGGGCTTGAAGCTTTCTTT

D: TRBD2
J: TRBJ2-1
size: NA
V: TRBV4-2
CDR3: CASSQDRLAEYNEQFF
DNA: TGTGCCAGCAGCCAAGATCGACTAGCGGAATACAATGAGCAGTTCTTC

D: NA
J: TRBJ2-2
size: NA
V: TRBV6-5
CDR3: CASKGAGTGELFF
DNA: TGTGCCAGCAAAGGGGCGGGGACCGGGGAGCTGTTTTTT

D: NA
J: TRBJ2-7
size: NA
V: TRBV5-8
CDR3: CASSFLGQTTSYEQYF
DNA: TGTGCCAGCAGCTTTTTGGGGCAGACAACCTCCTACGAGCAGTACTTC